A selection of T cell receptor beta chains follows, all from one sample in a study of long-term antiretroviral therapy in people with HIV. Libraries were prepared by immunoSEQ multiplex PCR; TCRdb keeps only in-frame clonotypes and omits some of them. The sample records fewer than 40,000 clones, 86% being singletons. Sequencing was performed on unsorted PBMCs, taken just before starting antiretroviral therapy. These receptors were obtained from a woman in her late teens or twenties with HIV. CDR3s include the opening cysteine and the closing phenylalanine or tryptophan. The order of the fields is clone size, J gene, D gene, V gene, CDR3 protein, CDR3 DNA. D genes are given only for firm matches. The size entry is marked missing in some rows and otherwise reads once, few, many or a size class.

NA | TRBJ1-1 | NA | TRBV23-1 | CASSPPTGNTEAFF | TGCGCCAGCAGTCCGCCGACAGGGAACACTGAAGCTTTCTTT
NA | TRBJ2-7 | TRBD1 | TRBV2 | CASIDRGPTISYEQYF | TGTGCCAGCATAGACAGGGGGCCCACGATCTCCTACGAGCAGTACTTC
NA | TRBJ2-7 | TRBD2 | TRBV28 | CASSLPGIAGAYSYEQYF | TGTGCCAGCAGTTTGCCTGGGATAGCGGGAGCTTACTCCTACGAGCAGTACTTC
once | TRBJ2-2 | NA | TRBV13 | CASSPRGGAGGELFF | TGTGCCAGCAGCCCCCGAGGGGGGGCGGGCGGGGAGCTGTTTTTT
NA | TRBJ1-5 | NA | TRBV27 | CASNENPRGRATQHF | TGTGCCAGCAACGAGAATCCGAGGGGAAGGGCGACCCAGCATTTT
NA | TRBJ1-1 | NA | TRBV7-9 | CASSPHPGGTEAFF | TGTGCCAGCAGCCCCCATCCGGGAGGAACTGAAGCTTTCTTT
once | TRBJ2-4 | TRBD2 | TRBV27 | CASSLLTSGGGNIQYF | TGTGCCAGCAGTTTACTGACTAGCGGAGGAGGTAACATTCAGTACTTC
NA | TRBJ2-7 | NA | TRBV6-5 | CASSVKYEQYF | TGTGCCAGCAGCGTAAAATACGAGCAGTACTTC
NA | TRBJ1-2 | NA | TRBV7-2 | CASSLARRSYGYTF | TGTGCCAGCAGCTTAGCCCGTCGGAGCTATGGCTACACCTTC
NA | TRBJ1-5 | NA | TRBV6-1 | CASSTGRNQPQHF | TGTGCCAGCAGCACCGGGCGCAATCAGCCCCAGCATTTT
NA | TRBJ2-5 | TRBD1 | TRBV6-5 | CASSLDRGSGTQYF | TGTGCCAGCTCCCTGGACAGGGGGAGTGGGACCCAGTACTTC
NA | TRBJ1-1 | TRBD1 | TRBV11-2 | CASSLGDRTEAFF | TGTGCCAGCAGCTTAGGGGACAGAACTGAAGCTTTCTTT
NA | TRBJ2-7 | NA | TRBV5-5 | CASSLATGNEQYF | TGTGCCAGCAGCTTGGCCACGGGGAACGAGCAGTACTTC
NA | TRBJ1-5 | NA | TRBV27 | CASSLDRVNQPQHF | TGTGCCAGCAGTTTAGACCGGGTCAATCAGCCCCAGCATTTT
NA | TRBJ1-1 | NA | TRBV4-1 | CASSQILGGTEAFF | TGCGCCAGCAGCCAGATACTCGGGGGCACTGAAGCTTTCTTT
NA | TRBJ2-5 | NA | TRBV10-2 | CASSEGGQETQYF | TGCGCCAGCAGTGAGGGGGGGCAAGAGACCCAGTACTTC
NA | TRBJ2-4 | NA | TRBV18 | CASSPKAGAENIQYF | TGTGCCAGCTCACCTAAAGCAGGGGCTGAAAACATTCAGTACTTC
NA | TRBJ2-4 | NA | TRBV7-9 | CASSLEGTGLAKNIQYF | TGTGCCAGCAGCTTAGAAGGGACGGGATTAGCCAAAAACATTCAGTACTTC
NA | TRBJ1-5 | NA | TRBV9 | CASSVAGNQPQHF | TGTGCCAGCAGCGTAGCGGGGAATCAGCCCCAGCATTTT
NA | TRBJ2-2 | TRBD2 | TRBV19 | CASSIPLAGGPPGELFF | TGTGCCAGTAGTATCCCCTTAGCGGGAGGGCCTCCCGGGGAGCTGTTTTTT
NA | TRBJ2-2 | NA | TRBV18 | CASSPTGTGELFF | TGTGCCAGCTCACCAACGGGCACCGGGGAGCTGTTTTTT
NA | TRBJ2-5 | NA | TRBV6-5 | CASSYGETQYF | TGTGCCAGCAGTTACGGGGAGACCCAGTACTTC
NA | TRBJ1-2 | NA | TRBV28 | CASRSNPVSYYGYTF | TGTGCCAGCCGATCCAACCCAGTCTCTTACTATGGCTACACCTTC
once | TRBJ2-7 | NA | TRBV5-4 | CASSTGDRGRMYEQYF | TGTGCCAGCAGCACCGGAGACCGGGGAAGGATGTACGAGCAGTACTTC
NA | TRBJ2-2 | NA | TRBV11-2 | CASSRGLFSTGELFF | TGTGCCAGCAGCCGTGGACTATTTTCCACCGGGGAGCTGTTTTTT
few | TRBJ2-2 | TRBD2 | TRBV7-6 | CASSYPTSGLAGDNTGELFF | TGTGCCAGCAGTTACCCAACCTCGGGACTAGCGGGAGACAACACCGGGGAGCTGTTTTTT
once | TRBJ2-7 | TRBD2 | TRBV6-4 | CASSPAGLAGPYEQYF | TGTGCCAGCAGCCCCGCCGGACTAGCGGGCCCCTACGAGCAGTACTTC
NA | TRBJ2-7 | TRBD1 | TRBV27 | CASSLKWTGDYEQYF | TGTGCCAGCAGTTTAAAATGGACAGGGGACTACGAGCAGTACTTC
few | TRBJ2-7 | NA | TRBV10-3 | CAISKHSWGESKYEQYF | TGTGCCATCAGTAAGCACTCCTGGGGGGAATCGAAGTACGAGCAGTACTTC
NA | TRBJ2-7 | NA | TRBV28 | CASSLLTYEQYF | TGTGCCAGCAGTTTACTTACTTACGAGCAGTACTTC
NA | TRBJ1-1 | NA | TRBV7-9 | CASSRLGQQAFF | TGTGCCAGCAGCCGTCTAGGACAGCAAGCTTTCTTT
NA | TRBJ2-7 | NA | TRBV7-9 | CASSLGTYEQYF | TGTGCCAGCAGCTTAGGGACCTACGAGCAGTACTTC
NA | TRBJ2-1 | NA | TRBV5-1 | CASSSRGGPDNEQFF | TGCGCCAGCAGCTCCCGTGGGGGCCCGGACAATGAGCAGTTCTTC
NA | TRBJ2-3 | NA | TRBV5-1 | CASSPEFSTDTQYF | TGCGCCAGCAGCCCGGAATTTTCGACAGATACGCAGTATTTT
NA | TRBJ1-1 | NA | TRBV6-5 | CASSQQGNTEAFF | TGTGCCAGCAGTCAACAGGGGAACACTGAAGCTTTCTTT
NA | TRBJ2-7 | NA | TRBV6-5 | CASSYVGAYEQYF | TGTGCCAGCAGTTACGTTGGGGCATACGAGCAGTACTTC
NA | TRBJ2-1 | TRBD1 | TRBV9 | CASSVETGSYIEQFF | TGTGCCAGCAGCGTAGAGACAGGGTCCTACATTGAGCAGTTCTTC
once | TRBJ1-6 | TRBD1 | TRBV27 | CASSPPGTGRSPLHF | TGTGCCAGCAGTCCGCCGGGGACAGGGCGATCACCCCTCCACTTT
NA | TRBJ2-7 | TRBD1 | TRBV7-9 | CASSRGTGGFYEQYF | TGTGCCAGCAGCCGCGGGACAGGGGGATTCTACGAGCAGTACTTC
NA | TRBJ2-7 | NA | TRBV13 | CASALRQRKAYEQYF | TGTGCCAGCGCCTTGAGACAGAGAAAGGCCTACGAGCAGTACTTC
once | TRBJ1-1 | NA | TRBV9 | CASSVGNRAAEAFF | TGTGCCAGCAGCGTAGGGAACAGGGCCGCTGAAGCTTTCTTT
NA | TRBJ1-2 | NA | TRBV27 | CASSFKPSYGYTF | TGTGCCAGCAGTTTTAAGCCTAGCTATGGCTACACCTTC
NA | TRBJ2-1 | NA | TRBV4-1 | CASSQDLGVTYNEQFF | TGCGCCAGCAGCCAAGATTTGGGGGTAACCTACAATGAGCAGTTCTTC
once | TRBJ2-1 | TRBD2 | TRBV4-3 | CASSQGLAVSYNEQFF | TGCGCCAGCAGCCAAGGCCTAGCGGTCTCCTACAATGAGCAGTTCTTC
few | TRBJ1-2 | NA | TRBV29-1 | CSVIRGENYGYTF | TGCAGCGTCATCAGGGGCGAAAACTATGGCTACACCTTC
once | TRBJ2-2 | TRBD1 | TRBV7-9 | CASSLLGTGTGGGELFF | TGTGCCAGCAGCTTATTGGGGACCGGGACAGGAGGCGGGGAGCTGTTTTTT
few | TRBJ2-7 | NA | TRBV6-6 | CASSPSLSREQYF | TGTGCCAGCAGTCCGAGCCTGAGTCGGGAGCAGTACTTC
NA | TRBJ2-7 | NA | TRBV25-1 | CASASGAYEQYF | TGTGCCAGCGCTTCAGGGGCCTACGAGCAGTACTTC
NA | TRBJ2-1 | NA | TRBV5-4 | CASSAISRSEQFF | TGTGCCAGCAGCGCGATATCGAGGAGTGAGCAGTTCTTC
NA | TRBJ2-7 | TRBD2 | TRBV27 | CASSLSGSLYEQYF | TGTGCCAGCAGTTTAAGCGGGAGTCTCTACGAGCAGTACTTC
NA | TRBJ2-7 | TRBD2 | TRBV4-2 | CASSQDSVTSVYEQYF | TGTGCCAGCAGCCAAGATAGTGTGACTAGCGTCTACGAGCAGTACTTC